The following is a T cell receptor (beta chain) sequence with its context. Data came from immunoSEQ multiplex PCR; TCRdb stores just in-frame clones and leaves some out. The data hold under 70,000 clones, with roughly 90% observed a single time. This sample is drawn from a study of PD-L1 blockade in urothelial cancer. This CDR3 is 16 amino acids long. CDR1 is SNHLY, CDR2 FYNNEI, per germline. V was pared by 6 bases and J by 3 bases, with 17 bases between. Time point reported: peripheral blood 6 weeks after treatment start. This specimen was PBMCs, taken around atezolizumab (anti-PD-L1) treatment. This receptor was taken from a man aged 55 to 69 with urothelial cancer. V gene TRBV2 combines with J gene TRBJ1-4, with D maybe TRBD1 (5 bases). CDR3 DNA: TGTGCCAGCAGCGCCGGGAGGGGAATTGCTAATGAAAAACTGTTTTTT. This translates into CASSAGRGIANEKLFF.